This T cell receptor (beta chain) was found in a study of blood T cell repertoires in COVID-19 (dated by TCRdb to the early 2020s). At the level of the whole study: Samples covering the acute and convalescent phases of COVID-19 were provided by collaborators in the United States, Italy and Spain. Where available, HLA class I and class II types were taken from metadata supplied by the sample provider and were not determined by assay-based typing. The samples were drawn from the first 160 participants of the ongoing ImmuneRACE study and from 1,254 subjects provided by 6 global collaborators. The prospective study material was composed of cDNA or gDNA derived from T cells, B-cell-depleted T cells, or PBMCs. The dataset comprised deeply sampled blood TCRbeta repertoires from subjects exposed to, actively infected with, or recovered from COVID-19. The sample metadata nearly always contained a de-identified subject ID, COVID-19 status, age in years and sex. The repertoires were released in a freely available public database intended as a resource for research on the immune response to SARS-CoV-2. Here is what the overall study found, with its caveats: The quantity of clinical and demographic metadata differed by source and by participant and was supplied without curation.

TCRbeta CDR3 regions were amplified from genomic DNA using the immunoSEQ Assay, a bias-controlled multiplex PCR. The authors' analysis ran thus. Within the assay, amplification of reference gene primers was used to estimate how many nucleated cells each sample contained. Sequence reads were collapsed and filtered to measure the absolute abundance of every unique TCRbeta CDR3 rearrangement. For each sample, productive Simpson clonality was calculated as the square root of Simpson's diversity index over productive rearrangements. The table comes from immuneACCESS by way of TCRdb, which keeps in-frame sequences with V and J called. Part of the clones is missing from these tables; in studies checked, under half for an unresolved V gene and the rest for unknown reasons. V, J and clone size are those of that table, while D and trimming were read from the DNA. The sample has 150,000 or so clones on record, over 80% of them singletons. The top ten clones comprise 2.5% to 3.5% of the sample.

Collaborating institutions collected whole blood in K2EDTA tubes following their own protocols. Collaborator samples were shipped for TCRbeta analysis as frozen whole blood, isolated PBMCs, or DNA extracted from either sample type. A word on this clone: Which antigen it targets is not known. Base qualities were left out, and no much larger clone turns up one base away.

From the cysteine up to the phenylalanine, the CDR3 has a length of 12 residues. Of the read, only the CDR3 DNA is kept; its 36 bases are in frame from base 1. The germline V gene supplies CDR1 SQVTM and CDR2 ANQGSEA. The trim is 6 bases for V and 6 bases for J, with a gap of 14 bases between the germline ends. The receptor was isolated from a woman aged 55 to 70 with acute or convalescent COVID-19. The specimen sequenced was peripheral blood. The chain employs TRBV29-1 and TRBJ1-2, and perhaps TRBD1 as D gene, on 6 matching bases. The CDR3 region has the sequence CSVDPTGDGYTF. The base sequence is TGCAGCGTGGATCCGACAGGCGATGGCTACACCTTC. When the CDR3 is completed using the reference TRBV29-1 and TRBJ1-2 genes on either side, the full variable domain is SAVISQKPSRDICQRGTSLTIQCQVDSQVTMMFWYRQQPGQSLTLIATANQGSEATYESGFVIDKFPISRPNLTFSTLTVSNMSPEDSSIYLCSVDPTGDGYTFGSGTRLTVV.